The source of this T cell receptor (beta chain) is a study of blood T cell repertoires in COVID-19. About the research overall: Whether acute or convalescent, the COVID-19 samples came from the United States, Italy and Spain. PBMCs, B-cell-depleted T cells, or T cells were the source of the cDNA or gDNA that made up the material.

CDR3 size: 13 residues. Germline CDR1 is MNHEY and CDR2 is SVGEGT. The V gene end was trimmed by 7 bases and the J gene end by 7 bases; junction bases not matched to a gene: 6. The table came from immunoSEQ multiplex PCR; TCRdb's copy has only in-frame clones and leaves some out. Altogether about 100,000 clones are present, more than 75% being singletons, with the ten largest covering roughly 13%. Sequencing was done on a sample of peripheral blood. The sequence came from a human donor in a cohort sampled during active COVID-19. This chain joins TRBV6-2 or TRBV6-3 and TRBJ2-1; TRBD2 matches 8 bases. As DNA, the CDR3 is TGTGCCAGCACCCCGGGACTAGATAATGAGCAGTTCTTC. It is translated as CASTPGLDNEQFF.